This passage covers 23 T cell receptor beta chains from one sample sequenced in a study of beta chain features in type 1 diabetes. General study points: When Type 1 diabetes patients were examined, their TCRB CDR3s proved moderately but significantly shorter in all four CD4+ subsets.

Every isolated RNA sample was fully reverse transcribed, so sequencing captured expressed TCRB transcripts. Generated by immunoSEQ multiplex PCR, the TCRdb table keeps only in-frame clones and is missing some. The table lists a few hundred thousand clones, about 10% of them singletons. The antigens these receptors bind are not known. Sequencing used central memory CD4+ T cells from blood. The source of these receptors is a young man with type 1 diabetes.

This clone was seen a handful of times. The same CDR3 is also encoded by other DNA sequences in this sample. V is TRBV11-2 and J is TRBJ1-1; no clear D. Germline-derived CDR1 and CDR2 are SGHAT and FQNNGV. V was cut by 3 bases and J by 8 bases, with 7 bases left in between. The CDR3 has 11 residues. The DNA for the CDR3 is TGTGCCAGCAGCTTTTACAGCGAAGCTTTCTTT. It specifies CASSFYSEAFF. The full variable domain, with the rest looked up from reference TRBV11-2 and TRBJ1-1, is EAGVAQSPRYKIIEKRQSVAFWCNPISGHATLYWYQQILGQGPKLLIQFQNNGVVDDSQLPKDRFSAERLKGVDSTLKIQPAKLEDSAVYLCASSFYSEAFFGQGTRLTVV.

This chain links TRBV5-6 with TRBJ2-3; 11 bases are a match to TRBD2. The germline gives CDR1 SGHDT, CDR2 YYEEEE. The ends lost 4 bases at V and 3 bases at J; junction bases unmatched: 7. CDR3 length equals 16 residues. CDR3 sequence reads: CASSNLLAGGTDTQYF. In nucleotides, the CDR3 is TGTGCCAGCAGCAACCTCCTAGCGGGAGGAACAGATACGCAGTATTTT.

This chain joins TRBV19 and TRBJ2-4, with 11 bases matching TRBD2. The CDR3 is made up of 15 amino acids. Germline CDR1 and CDR2: LNHDA and SQIVND (reference sequence). With V trimmed by 6 bases and J by 5 bases, 6 bases remained unmatched. The CDR3 reads CASSSLAGGQNIQYF. Here the CDR3 DNA reads TGTGCCAGTAGCTCCCTAGCGGGAGGACAAAACATTCAGTACTTC.

This clone was picked up many times. The chain recombines TRBV29-1 with TRBJ2-2, with a tentative D call TRBD2 (5 bases). This CDR3 is built from 13 residues. V was cut by 5 bases and J by 5 bases, with 12 bases left in between. Germline CDR1 reads SQVTM; CDR2 reads ANQGSEA. The CDR3 nucleotides read TGCAGCGTTCTACGAGGAGGAACCGGGGAGCTGTTTTTT. Translation gives CSVLRGGTGELFF.

The rearrangement links TRBV18 to TRBJ1-2; possible D gene TRBD1, 6 bases. CDR3 length: 15 residues. CDR1 and CDR2 from the germline V gene are KGHSH and LQKENI. Trimming removed 5 bases at V and 0 bases at J, with 13 bases between. CDR3 protein: CASSRTDLANYGYTF. In nucleotides, the CDR3 is TGTGCCAGCTCAAGGACAGACCTAGCTAACTATGGCTACACCTTC.

The rearrangement joins TRBV7-8 to TRBJ2-2, with TRBD1 as a possible D gene (6 bases). This CDR3 spans 18 amino acids. Trimming cost V 1 base and J 3 bases, with 18 bases left between them. Germline-derived CDR1 and CDR2 are SGHVS and FQNEAQ. In DNA, the CDR3 is TGTGCCAGCAGCTTAGTGAGGGGGAGACAAGGGTACACCGGGGAGCTGTTTTTT. Translation gives CASSLVRGRQGYTGELFF.

Only a few counts were recorded for this clone. V and J are TRBV5-1 and TRBJ2-1; 7 bases are shared with TRBD1. CDR3 length: 15 amino acids. V shed 4 bases, J shed 0 bases, and the junction held 4 bases outside the gene matches. Germline-derived CDR1 and CDR2 are SGHRS and YFSETQ. The CDR3 DNA reads TGCGCCAGCAGCATACAGGGGTACTCCTACAATGAGCAGTTCTTC. Translation: CASSIQGYSYNEQFF.

The table lists this clone with a few counts. This chain connects TRBV6-1 to TRBJ2-5; 8 nucleotides match TRBD1. V gave up 5 bases and J gave up 4 bases; unmatched junction bases: 0. Per germline, CDR1 MNHNS and CDR2 SASEGT. This CDR3 has 12 amino acids. The CDR3 nucleotides read TGTGCCAGCAGTACAGGGGGAGAGACCCAGTACTTC. It codes for CASSTGGETQYF.

CDR3 loop: CASSIVPTSSGTDTQYF. DNA of the CDR3: TGTGCCAGTAGTATAGTGCCGACTAGTAGTGGCACAGATACGCAGTATTTT. This sequence joins TRBV19 and TRBJ2-3, with a possible D match to TRBD2 (6 bases). CDR1 is LNHDA and CDR2 is SQIVND in the germline V gene (reference sequence). Trimming removed 1 base from V and 1 base from J, with 15 bases in between. The CDR3 is 17 residues long.

In this sample, this clone turned up a few times. The V gene is TRBV2, the J gene TRBJ1-1; a possible D gene is TRBD1 (6 bases). The CDR3 is 14 amino acids. V was cut by 4 bases and J by 0 bases, with 9 bases left in between. CDR1 is SNHLY and CDR2 is FYNNEI in the germline V gene. CDR3 loop: CASSGTAMNTEAFF. In nucleotides, the CDR3 is TGTGCCAGCAGTGGGACAGCCATGAACACTGAAGCTTTCTTT.

This clone turned up a few times. The chain employs TRBV10-3 and TRBJ2-3; D tentatively fits TRBD1 or TRBD2 (6 bases each). This CDR3 is 14 amino acids long. Germline-derived CDR1 and CDR2 are ENHRY and SYGVKD. With 3 bases removed from V and 6 bases from J, the gap between germline ends came to 13 bases. CDR3 protein: CAISDSGGLDTQYF. CDR3 bases: TGTGCCATCAGTGATAGTGGGGGGCTGGATACGCAGTATTTT.

This chain connects TRBV5-1 to TRBJ2-3; 10 positions match TRBD1. V was pared by 3 bases and J by 4 bases, with 8 bases of the junction left unmatched. CDR3 size: 16 residues. The germline V gene has CDR1 SGHRS and CDR2 YFSETQ. The chain's CDR3 is CASSSTGGSVADTQYF. The CDR3 region has the DNA TGCGCCAGCAGCTCGACAGGGGGCTCTGTCGCAGATACGCAGTATTTT.

This clone was counted only a few times. The chain joins TRBV29-1 to TRBJ2-3; TRBD2 agrees at 8 bases. The CDR3 totals 15 residues. CDR1 and CDR2 from the germline V gene are SQVTM and ANQGSEA. The J segment lost 2 bases and the V segment lost 5 bases, leaving 9 bases of the junction unmatched. The CDR3 spells CSVPQASGYTDTQYF. The CDR3, as DNA: TGCAGCGTTCCTCAGGCTAGCGGGTACACAGATACGCAGTATTTT.

V usage is TRBV28 and J usage is TRBJ1-1; TRBD1 matches at 7 bases. From germline, CDR1 is MDHEN and CDR2 SYDVKM. V dropped 6 bases and J dropped 5; count of bases not matched to a gene: 9. The CDR3 consists of 14 residues. The CDR3 DNA is TGTGCCAGCAGACACCCTGACAGGGCGACTGAAGCTTTCTTT. As protein: CASRHPDRATEAFF.

Only a few counts were recorded for this clone. It differs at one base from a far larger clone, so likely a read error. The chain is built from TRBV7-8 and TRBJ2-5; D is uncertain. The germline CDR1 and CDR2 sequences are SGHVS and FQNEAQ. The CDR3 has 15 residues. Deletions cut 5 bases from V and 2 bases from J, with 15 bases between. For the CDR3, the DNA is TGTGCCAGCAGCCGGTCGTCTGTGGGTCAAGAGACCCAGTACTTC. This translates into CASSRSSVGQETQYF.

This clone was observed a few times. The gene calls are TRBV7-2 and TRBJ2-4; 8 bases map to TRBD1. V gave up 3 bases and J gave up 8 bases; unmatched junction bases: 6. CDR1 is SGHTA and CDR2 is FQGNSA in the germline V gene. The CDR3 is 14 amino acids. The CDR3 is CASSFRETGDIQYF. For the CDR3, the DNA is TGTGCCAGCAGCTTCCGGGAGACAGGGGACATTCAGTACTTC.

The chain uses TRBV28 and TRBJ2-7, with TRBD2 matching 8 bases. The CDR3 is made up of 14 amino acids. J gave up 0 bases and V 5 bases, and 3 bases lay outside the gene matches. Germline V gives CDR1 MDHEN, CDR2 SYDVKM. The CDR3 bases are TGTGCCAGCAGTCTTAGCGGGAACTCCTACGAGCAGTACTTC. It codes for CASSLSGNSYEQYF. The full variable domain, its missing parts supplied by reference TRBV28 and TRBJ2-7, is DVKVTQSSRYLVKRTGEKVFLECVQDMDHENMFWYRQDPGLGLRLIYFSYDVKMKEKGDIPEGYSVSREKKERFSLILESASTNQTSMYLCASSLSGNSYEQYFGPGTRLTVT.

This chain joins TRBV7-2 and TRBJ2-5, with D perhaps matching TRBD2 (7 bases). Per the germline V gene, CDR1 is SGHTA and CDR2 is FQGNSA. Between the trimmed V and J ends, which lost 5 bases and 5 bases, there was a span of 24 bases. The CDR3 consists of 17 residues. CDR3 nucleotides: TGTGCCAGCAGCCCGGGGGGCGGGCGGGCCCGGCGGGAGACCCAGTACTTC. It yields the protein CASSPGGGRARRETQYF.

Only a few counts were recorded for this clone. This chain uses TRBV28 with TRBJ2-7; D gene unclear. The CDR3 is 14 amino acids. V was trimmed by 6 bases and J by 1 base, leaving 13 bases between them. Germline CDR1 reads MDHEN; CDR2 reads SYDVKM. The CDR3 spells CASSASPISYEQYF. The CDR3 DNA reads as TGTGCCAGCAGCGCAAGCCCTATTTCCTACGAGCAGTACTTC.

The chain combines TRBV11-2 with TRBJ1-1; 7 nucleotides align to TRBD1. After removal of 4 bases from V and 1 base from J, the junction contained 9 bases not matched to a gene. This CDR3 comprises 16 residues. Germline V gene data show CDR1 as SGHAT and CDR2 as FQNNGV. This chain's CDR3 is CASSSAGGRGNTEAFF. The DNA of the CDR3 is TGTGCCAGCAGCTCGGCAGGGGGGCGAGGGAACACTGAAGCTTTCTTT.

The table lists this clone with many counts. V usage is TRBV6-6 and J usage is TRBJ2-3; no reliable D call. Per the germline V gene, CDR1 is MNHNY and CDR2 is SVGAGI (reference sequence). The CDR3 loop spans 13 amino acids. The V end was cut by 5 bases, the J end by 1 base, with 7 bases between. The CDR3 loop reads CASSPKGTDTQYF. DNA for the CDR3: TGTGCCAGCAGTCCCAAGGGCACAGATACGCAGTATTTT.

This clone was found a few times. V gene TRBV11-3 combines with J gene TRBJ2-2, with 9 bases fitting TRBD2. The CDR3 is made up of 19 amino acids. V lost 5 bases, J lost 1 base, and 14 bases stayed unmatched. The germline CDR1 and CDR2 sequences are SGHNT and YENEEA. Written as DNA, the CDR3 is TGTGCCAGCAGCGCCAGTTGGGCTAGCGGGACACAGAACACCGGGGAGCTGTTTTTT. It codes for CASSASWASGTQNTGELFF.

The CDR3 DNA follows: TGTGCCTGGAGTGTAAGGGGGGACTATGGCTACACCTTC. Protein sequence: CAWSVRGDYGYTF. The rearrangement uses TRBV30 and TRBJ1-2, with D maybe TRBD1 (6 bases). Per the germline V gene, CDR1 is GTSNPN and CDR2 is SVGIG (reference sequence). This CDR3 spans 13 amino acids. V lost 0 bases, J lost 3 bases, and 8 bases lay in between.